Detailed here is one TCR beta chain. No antigen is known for it. It has no much larger one-base neighbor in the sample; base qualities were not kept. The CDR3 numbers 14 residues from cysteine through phenylalanine. Only the CDR3 part of the read is kept: 42 bases, read in frame from the first base. Cut back by 4 bases and 1 base, the V and J ends lie 11 bases apart. CDR1 and CDR2, per the germline V gene, are KGHSH and LQKENI. The data derive from a study of cytomegalovirus exposure and HLA in healthy donors listed by TCRdb under 2017. In terms of the full investigation: In an earlier analysis of under 600 of the donors, 276 Gb of sequence data and approximately 100 million unique TCR beta sequences from approximately 180 million T cells were reported. An early release that covered about 600 HLA-typed donors contained 250 to 350 gigabases of sequencing data and tens of millions of unique TCR sequences. Of the 300 to 500 genotyped donors, 80% to 90% were placed in the genetic ancestry cluster associated with self-reported Caucasian donors. The study aimed to test whether cataloging public T cell receptors could reveal signatures of past pathogen exposure. The T cell repertoires of some 700 subjects were profiled by immunosequencing and related to cytomegalovirus serostatus. Besides the first cohort of under 700 subjects, a separate validation cohort made up of 120 different subjects was used. The study combined high-throughput TCR immunosequencing, statistical association of individual TCRs with disease status, and machine learning to predict cytomegalovirus infection status. A later analysis re-analyzed previously published TCR beta repertoires from 666 donors and added high-resolution HLA genotyping to study TCR occurrence patterns. The later analysis used no new phenotypic data to find candidate immune exposures, relying instead on TCR beta sequences and their occurrence across donors. An earlier analysis of approximately 580 of the donors used high-throughput TCR beta sequencing to judge whether each TCR beta V gene segment behaved as functional or pseudogenic. Donor age, sex, ethnicity and CMV serostatus were collected together with the repertoire data. In a later genetic analysis, genome-wide SNP genotypes for about three fifths of the 666 donors were used, and that subset was treated as a discovery cohort. All discovery cohort repertoires had been generated on a single sequencing platform. HLA typing covered class I and class II loci at four-digit resolution. The number of donors typed differed by locus, with 629-630 for A, B, C, DRB1 and DQB1, roughly 550 for DQA1, 600 to 610 for DPA1, and around 430 for DPB1. Because of strong linkage in the cohort, a handful of DR-DQ haplotypes were treated as single units for association and clustering. Across some 400 genotyped donors of the cohort, an average of roughly 200,000 unique TCR beta nucleotide sequences per donor were sequenced, and approximately 19% of those sequences were non-productive.

Library creation used the immunoSEQ multiplex PCR assay. A mixture of 60 forward primers for TCR Vbeta segments and 13 reverse primers for TCR Jbeta segments was used in the multiplex PCR. A multiplex PCR assay on genomic DNA amplified the CDR3 region of rearranged TCR beta genes. The amplified TCR beta libraries were sequenced on the Illumina HiSeq System as 87-base-pair reads. As for the authors' bioinformatics: A later analysis tallied 75 million to 95 million unique TCR beta chains across the 700 or so repertoires, and around 12 million of those chains were shared by two or more donors. To remove PCR and sequencing errors, raw reads were error-corrected and collapsed into unique sequences using a nearest-neighbor algorithm that merged closely related sequences. CDR3 sequences were aligned to IMGT reference sequences to assign V, D and J gene segments. For a sequence to be retained, a match of at least six nucleotides to both a V gene segment and a J gene segment was required. A rearrangement counted as productive if the CDR3 had no stop codons and remained in frame with V and J, and every other rearrangement counted as non-productive. CDR3 was defined according to IMGT convention as the region running from the second conserved V-encoded cysteine to the conserved J-encoded phenylalanine. In an earlier analysis of roughly 580 of the donors, sequences lacking an unambiguous match to a single V gene segment were excluded. An earlier analysis of a few hundred of the donors called V segments functional above 56.7% productive rearrangements and segregating when the between-donor standard deviation exceeded 5%. A statistical classification framework was built to diagnose cytomegalovirus status from the catalog of TCR beta chain sequences. In a later analysis, V and J genes were assigned by comparing TCR nucleotide sequences against IMGT/GENE-DB human TR gene sequences. The TCRdist pipeline was used in a later analysis to assign CDR3 sequences and most-parsimonious VDJ recombination scenarios. In a later analysis, each TCR beta chain was defined by its CDR3 amino acid sequence together with its V-gene family, and reads lacking a unique V-gene family were excluded. To address suspected cross-contamination and a sequencing artifact, a later analysis removed a few hundred highly shared, low-generation-probability nucleotide sequences. For each public chain, a later analysis derived a clonal expansion index from normalized ranks of inferred template counts within each repertoire. In a later analysis, generation probabilities were computed with a VDJ recombination model fitted to out-of-frame rearrangements, and the resulting probabilities were checked against IGoR. Hypergeometric tests were used in a later analysis to score TCR-TCR, TCR-HLA and TCR-CMV co-occurrence, with a repertoire-size bias correction applied to the TCR pairs. False discovery rates were estimated in a later analysis by permuting HLA or CMV assignments 20 times. In a later analysis, co-occurring TCRs were grouped using DBSCAN, with TCRdist sequence similarity added in when clustering inside HLA-allele-positive subsets. Repertoires with fewer than 30,000 or more than 120,000 public chains were left out of co-occurrence clustering, as were a handful of repertoires with anomalous nucleotide sharing. TCRdb re-hosts the immuneACCESS table, in-frame sequences only. Its copies lack some clones; in the studies checked, an unresolved V gene accounts for under half of them, and the cause for the rest is not known. That table is the source of V, J and clone size, and D and trimming were worked out from the DNA. Recorded for this sample are a few hundred thousand clones; 80% to 90% of them occurred a single time. Roughly 1% of the sample lies in the top ten.

Overall study results and their limits: According to a later analysis, TCR association rates differed among HLA loci, with DRB1 alleles showing the most associated TCRs and HLA-C alleles showing the fewest. A total of some 180 TCR beta chains were listed by the study as associated with cytomegalovirus. A cluster of highly shared sequence variants was judged likely to represent a technical artifact of the sequencing pipeline. A further reported finding was that TCR beta sequences accurately predicted the HLA-A and HLA-B alleles for most subjects in the first cohort. According to a later genetic analysis, donors in an Asian-associated ancestry cluster had fewer N-insertions in productive TCRs than the approximately 710-donor mean. The classifier was reported to diagnose cytomegalovirus status with high specificity and sensitivity in both the original and validation cohorts. Most TCR sequences were observed very rarely across donors, whereas some public TCRs were present in many individuals. Because some donors lacked HLA typing at each locus, the association tests relied only on the typed subset. Specific HLA alleles were associated with roughly 16,000 TCR beta sequences at a false discovery rate of 0.05 in a later analysis. Linkage disequilibrium might explain the correlated functional status among segregating V segments, but an unknown experimental factor could not be excluded. In a later analysis, HLA-associated TCR beta chains showed more clonal expansion and lower generation probabilities than non-associated chains that were equally common. In a later analysis, several top co-occurrence clusters were reported to appear linked to parvovirus B19, influenza, CMV and Epstein-Barr virus. The presence/absence analyses assumed that sequencing depth was roughly uniform across donors, and that assumption may not be true. The only immune exposure information available for the cohort was CMV serostatus. It was suggested by the authors that the approach could potentially be generalized to other disease states and immunological phenotypes. When HLA alleles, especially DR and DQ, strongly co-occurred, attributing TCR associations to individual alleles was difficult. Because counts were too low, roughly 17 rarely observed V segments, including chromosome 9 orphons, were left out of the earlier analysis of about 500 of the donors. Because the 87-base-pair reads could not distinguish some IMGT-functional V segments, including TRBV6-2 and TRBV6-3, those segments were excluded. Only TCR beta chains were sequenced in this cohort, and the absence of alpha or paired-chain data limited detectable features. According to a later analysis, most CMV-associated TCR beta chains appeared to be HLA-restricted, and the HLA associations seemed to be driven largely by CMV exposure. In a later genetic analysis, a missense DCLRE1C variant was associated with V-gene and J-gene trimming of TCR beta chains, and the association was replicated in an independent cohort. Broadly in line with IMGT annotations, most TCR beta V segments showed up in productive rearrangements about 87% or about 30% of the time in an earlier analysis of roughly 590 of the donors. In vitro tests confirmed that a few of the cytomegalovirus-associated TCR beta chains recognize cytomegalovirus antigens.

The cohort consisted of 600 to 700 healthy bone marrow donors. Cohort members were all nominally healthy when sampled, although unrecorded immune exposures were likely present. The donor tested CMV seronegative and was one of the 352 seronegative cohort members. Each donor provided a peripheral blood sample, and peripheral blood mononuclear cells were used for TCR beta sequencing. Genomic DNA extraction from the blood cell samples was performed with the Qiagen DNeasy Blood Extraction Kit. Sequencing was performed on PBMCs. Recombination connected TRBV18 to TRBJ2-7; D gene: possibly TRBD2, on 5 matching bases. The receptor's source is a woman aged 18-29 years in good health and CMV-seronegative. The CDR3 in this case is CASSREPGSYEQYF. In nucleotides, the sequence is TGTGCCAGCTCACGGGAACCGGGGTCCTACGAGCAGTACTTC.